This TCR beta chain appears in the sequencing data of a study of shared clonotypes between healthy human individuals. The study, taken as a whole, reports: Shared across a few donors were 4% to 5% of the naive CD4 clonotypes.

V lost 10 bases and J lost 0, with 20 bases in between. Per germline, CDR1 ENHRY and CDR2 SYGVKD. CDR3 size: 16 residues. The repertoire was sequenced with immunoSEQ multiplex PCR; TCRdb's copy has only in-frame clones and lacks some. Here the sample spans millions of clones, roughly 96% being singletons. In regard to this clone: Its target is unknown.

This TCR was sampled from a man younger than 35 in good health. V and J are TRBV10-3 and TRBJ2-3; tentatively, D is TRBD1 or TRBD2 (7 bases each). Specimen: naive CD4+ T cells sorted from blood. The subset denotes: CD45RA+ positively selected. The DNA for the CDR3 is TGTGCCACCAAAGGGGGCGGGGGAACTAGCACAGATACGCAGTATTTT. It codes for CATKGGGGTSTDTQYF.